Below, one T cell receptor (beta chain) is given with its context. The antigen is unknown. A second PCR of roughly 7 to 11 cycles used a sample-barcoded 5' primer and a J-beta primer mix. Each CDR3 protein gets one entry after TCRdb re-called the 5' RACE reads with MiXCR. Among roughly 1.5 million distinct CDR3 sequences, roughly 43% were seen once, and the ten largest hold about 4%. The sample is drawn from a study of blood T cells in healthy people across ages. Study overall: The capture of about one barcoded beta molecule per two T cells was achieved by template switching.

Germline V gene data show CDR1 as SGHTA and CDR2 as FQGTGA. This CDR3 comprises 16 residues. The V gene end was trimmed by 2 bases and the J gene end by 2 bases; junction bases not matched to a gene: 7. Points from the study as a whole: With donor CMV status unknown, expanded clonotype changes were possibly confounded.

The rearrangement uses TRBV7-3 and TRBJ2-3; 7 nucleotides match TRBD2. Sequencing input: blood. This TCR was sampled from a woman younger than 30 in good health. DNA for the CDR3: TGTGCCAGCAGCTTATCCGGGACTATATCCACAGATACGCAGTATTTT. Translated: CASSLSGTISTDTQYF.